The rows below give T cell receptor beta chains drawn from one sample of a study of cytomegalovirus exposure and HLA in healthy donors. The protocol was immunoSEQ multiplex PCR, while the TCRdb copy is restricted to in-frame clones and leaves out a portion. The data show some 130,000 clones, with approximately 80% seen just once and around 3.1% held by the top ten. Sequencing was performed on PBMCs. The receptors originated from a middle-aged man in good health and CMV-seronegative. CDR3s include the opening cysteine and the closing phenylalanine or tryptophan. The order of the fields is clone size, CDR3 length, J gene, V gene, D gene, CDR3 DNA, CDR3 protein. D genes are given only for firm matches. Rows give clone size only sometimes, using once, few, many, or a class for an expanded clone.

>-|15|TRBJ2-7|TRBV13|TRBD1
TGTGCCAGCAGCCAGGGACAGGGGGCTTCCTACGAGCAGTACTTC
CASSQGQGASYEQYF
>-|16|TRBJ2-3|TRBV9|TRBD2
TGTGCCAGCAGCGCGCTAGCGGGGGGCGTAACAGATACGCAGTATTTT
CASSALAGGVTDTQYF
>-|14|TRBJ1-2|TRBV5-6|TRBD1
TGTGCCAGCAGCTTTGGGACAGGGTATAATGGCTACACCTTC
CASSFGTGYNGYTF
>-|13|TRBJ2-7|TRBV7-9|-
TGTGCCAGCAGCTCGGCGGAGTCCTACGAGCAGTACTTC
CASSSAESYEQYF
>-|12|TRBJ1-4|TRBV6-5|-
TGTGCCAGCAGTTACGGGGGGGAAAAACTGTTTTTT
CASSYGGEKLFF
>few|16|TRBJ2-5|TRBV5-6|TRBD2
TGTGCCAGCATGCTTGCGATGCTAGCGGGAGCAGAGACCCAGTACTTC
CASMLAMLAGAETQYF
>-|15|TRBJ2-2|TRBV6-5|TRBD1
TGTGCCAGCAGTTACTCGTGGGACAGGGTAGGGGAGCTGTTTTTT
CASSYSWDRVGELFF
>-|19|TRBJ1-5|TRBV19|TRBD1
TGTGCCAGTAGTATGGGACAGGCCGGGGGTTGGATTCGCAATCAGCCCCAGCATTTT
CASSMGQAGGWIRNQPQHF
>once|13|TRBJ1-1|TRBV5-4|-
TGTGCCAGCAGCTTCGGGATGGGCTCTGAAGCTTTCTTT
CASSFGMGSEAFF
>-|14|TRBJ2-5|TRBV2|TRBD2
TGTGCCAGCGGGCGCGGGGGGGCCGGGGAGACCCAGTACTTC
CASGRGGAGETQYF
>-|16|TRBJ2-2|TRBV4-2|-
TGTGCCAGCAGCCAAGAAGCCAGCTGGAGCACCGGGGAGCTGTTTTTT
CASSQEASWSTGELFF